This is a list of T cell receptor beta chains from one sample in a study of T cells after posttransplantation cyclophosphamide. Clones were sequenced by immunoSEQ multiplex PCR, and TCRdb holds only the in-frame ones, with some missing. The sample contains approximately 32,000 clones, around 90% of which appear only once. Source material: PBMCs. The receptors shown here come from a middle-aged woman with a blood cancer, CMV-positive, and with a related stem cell donor. Both conserved end residues are part of each CDR3. The D gene is left open where the match is weak. Expanded clones get a size class; other rows say once, few or many, or leave the size out.

V	J	D	size	CDR3	DNA
TRBV27	TRBJ2-7	NA	NA	CASTYGYEQYF	TGTGCCAGCACCTACGGTTACGAGCAGTACTTC
TRBV7-8	TRBJ1-1	TRBD1	NA	CASSLRAGGTEAFF	TGTGCCAGCAGCTTAAGGGCAGGGGGCACTGAAGCTTTCTTT
TRBV4-2	TRBJ1-1	NA	NA	CASSLLEGREINTEAFF	TGTGCCAGCAGCCTCCTAGAGGGGCGGGAGATAAACACTGAAGCTTTCTTT
TRBV5-4	TRBJ1-1	NA	once	CASSSGVNTEAFF	TGTGCCAGCAGCTCAGGGGTGAACACTGAAGCTTTCTTT
TRBV4-1	TRBJ1-6	NA	once	CASSQGARDNSPLHF	TGCGCCAGCAGCCAGGGGGCGCGGGATAATTCACCCCTCCACTTT
TRBV11-3	TRBJ1-1	TRBD1	NA	CASSFRTGYEAFF	TGTGCCAGCAGCTTTCGGACAGGCTATGAAGCTTTCTTT
TRBV6-1	TRBJ1-2	NA	NA	CASSEWPDYGYTF	TGTGCCAGCAGTGAATGGCCTGACTATGGCTACACCTTC
TRBV15	TRBJ1-2	NA	once	CATSRGGLRGDGYTF	TGTGCCACCAGCAGAGGGGGCCTTAGGGGCGATGGCTACACCTTC
TRBV7-6	TRBJ1-4	NA	NA	CASSSGPGWVTNEKLFF	TGTGCCAGCAGCTCGGGCCCAGGGTGGGTTACTAATGAAAAACTGTTTTTT
TRBV6-5	TRBJ1-4	NA	NA	CASSYGAFATNEKLFF	TGTGCCAGCAGTTATGGGGCTTTTGCAACTAATGAAAAACTGTTTTTT
TRBV2	TRBJ2-7	TRBD1	NA	CASRVTGDPSYEQYF	TGTGCCAGCAGAGTGACAGGGGACCCATCCTACGAGCAGTACTTC
TRBV7-9	TRBJ2-7	TRBD1	NA	CASSSGQGKPYEQYF	TGTGCCAGCAGCTCCGGACAGGGGAAACCCTACGAGCAGTACTTC
TRBV5-4	TRBJ2-5	TRBD2	NA	CASSLGGLAGEETQYF	TGTGCCAGCAGCTTGGGGGGACTAGCGGGGGAAGAGACCCAGTACTTC
TRBV19	TRBJ1-1	NA	NA	CASSYLNTEAFF	TGTGCCAGTAGTTATCTGAACACTGAAGCTTTCTTT
TRBV27	TRBJ2-2	NA	few	CASSSGETGELFF	TGTGCCAGCAGTTCAGGGGAGACCGGGGAGCTGTTTTTT
TRBV27	TRBJ1-2	NA	NA	CASSLGVQGYGYTF	TGTGCCAGCAGTTTAGGGGTCCAGGGCTATGGCTACACCTTC
TRBV27	TRBJ2-2	NA	NA	CASSPSRAGELFF	TGTGCCAGCAGCCCTTCCCGCGCCGGGGAGCTGTTTTTT
TRBV7-9	TRBJ2-1	NA	NA	CASSPLQKNNEQFF	TGTGCCAGCAGCCCCCTACAGAAGAACAATGAGCAGTTCTTC
TRBV4-1	TRBJ1-1	NA	NA	CASSQGPEKTGTLNTEAFF	TGCGCCAGCAGCCAAGGACCCGAAAAAACCGGGACACTGAACACTGAAGCTTTCTTT
TRBV5-4	TRBJ2-5	TRBD1	once	CASSLPRGTGETQYF	TGTGCCAGCAGCTTACCTAGGGGGACAGGGGAGACCCAGTACTTC
TRBV19	TRBJ1-5	NA	NA	CASSIEGVSNQPQHF	TGTGCCAGTAGTATAGAGGGCGTAAGCAATCAGCCCCAGCATTTT
TRBV11-1	TRBJ2-7	NA	NA	CASTSGVEQYF	TGTGCCAGCACCTCAGGCGTCGAGCAGTACTTC
TRBV6-4	TRBJ1-1	NA	NA	CASSASGNTEAFF	TGTGCCAGCAGTGCTTCGGGGAACACTGAAGCTTTCTTT
TRBV4-1	TRBJ1-2	NA	NA	CASSQDPGDTAYGYTF	TGCGCCAGCAGCCAAGATCCAGGTGACACGGCCTATGGCTACACCTTC
TRBV10-3	TRBJ1-5	NA	once	CAISGNTGQEPQHF	TGTGCCATCAGTGGAAATACAGGCCAGGAGCCCCAGCATTTT
TRBV19	TRBJ1-6	NA	once	CASSLGTRGDNSPLHF	TGTGCCAGTAGTCTTGGGACACGCGGAGACAATTCACCCCTCCACTTT
TRBV9	TRBJ1-1	TRBD1	NA	CASTPFRGQGDAEAFF	TGTGCCAGCACCCCCTTTAGGGGACAGGGGGACGCTGAAGCTTTCTTT
TRBV7-6	TRBJ1-3	TRBD1	NA	CASSHRGQGIHSGNTIYF	TGTGCCAGCAGCCATCGAGGACAGGGGATTCACTCTGGAAACACCATATATTTT
TRBV5-1	TRBJ2-2	TRBD1	NA	CASLLGTDHTGELFF	TGCGCCAGCCTTCTGGGGACAGACCACACCGGGGAGCTGTTTTTT
TRBV6-5	TRBJ2-7	NA	few	CASRGLSYEQYF	TGTGCCAGCAGGGGGCTGAGCTACGAGCAGTACTTC
TRBV5-1	TRBJ2-7	TRBD2	NA	CASSFGGGPNNEQYF	TGCGCCAGCAGCTTCGGCGGGGGTCCAAATAACGAGCAGTACTTC
TRBV19	TRBJ2-7	NA	NA	CASSTPDRIYEQYF	TGTGCCAGTAGTACCCCAGACAGAATCTACGAGCAGTACTTC
TRBV5-1	TRBJ1-3	NA	NA	CASSLGQANSGNTIYF	TGCGCCAGCAGCTTGGGACAGGCGAACTCTGGAAACACCATATATTTT
TRBV5-8	TRBJ1-4	TRBD1	once	CASSLLGQSPLIRNEKLFF	TGTGCCAGCAGCTTGCTGGGACAGAGTCCCTTGATAAGGAATGAAAAACTGTTTTTT
TRBV29-1	TRBJ2-3	NA	NA	CSVAEDTDTQYF	TGCAGCGTTGCTGAGGACACAGATACGCAGTATTTT
TRBV9	TRBJ1-2	NA	NA	CASSVEGAGRSDGYTF	TGTGCCAGCAGCGTAGAGGGCGCTGGGAGGAGTGATGGCTACACCTTC
TRBV12-5	TRBJ2-7	NA	few	CASGFGGLEQYF	TGTGCTAGTGGTTTCGGCGGTCTCGAGCAGTACTTC
TRBV14	TRBJ1-2	NA	NA	CASSPGTVYGYTF	TGTGCCAGCAGCCCGGGGACTGTCTATGGCTACACCTTC
TRBV4-1	TRBJ2-7	NA	NA	CASSQGDRQTDKQYF	TGCGCCAGCAGCCAAGGAGATAGACAGACCGACAAGCAGTACTTC
TRBV7-2	TRBJ1-2	TRBD1	NA	CASSSRQGRGGYTF	TGTGCCAGCAGCTCCCGACAGGGTAGGGGTGGCTACACCTTC
TRBV11-2	TRBJ2-4	NA	NA	CASSLQGMRAKNIQYF	TGTGCCAGCAGCTTACAGGGGATGAGGGCCAAAAACATTCAGTACTTC